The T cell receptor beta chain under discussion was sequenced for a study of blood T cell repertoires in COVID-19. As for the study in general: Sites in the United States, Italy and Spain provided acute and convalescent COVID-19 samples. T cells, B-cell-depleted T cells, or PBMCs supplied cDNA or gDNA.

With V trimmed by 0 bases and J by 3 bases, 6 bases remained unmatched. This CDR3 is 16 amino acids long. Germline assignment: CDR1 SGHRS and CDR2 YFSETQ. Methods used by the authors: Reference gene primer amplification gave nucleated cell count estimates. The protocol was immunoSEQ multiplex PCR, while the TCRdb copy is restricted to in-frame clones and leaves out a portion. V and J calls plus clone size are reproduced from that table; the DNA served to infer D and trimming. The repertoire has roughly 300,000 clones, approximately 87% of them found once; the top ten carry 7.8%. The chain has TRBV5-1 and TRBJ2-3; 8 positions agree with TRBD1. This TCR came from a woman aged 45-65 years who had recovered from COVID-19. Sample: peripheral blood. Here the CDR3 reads CASSLATGGGTDTQYF. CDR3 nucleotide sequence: TGCGCCAGCAGCTTGGCCACAGGGGGTGGGACAGATACGCAGTATTTT.